Each of the 15 T cell receptor beta chains below was sequenced from the same sample in a study of cytomegalovirus exposure and HLA in healthy donors. PCR used 60 Vbeta primers and 13 Jbeta primers. TCRdb's table, derived via immunoSEQ multiplex PCR, lists solely in-frame clones and lacks some. Recorded for this sample: over 100,000 clones. The sequencing sample was made of PBMCs. The receptors were gathered from a woman in her thirties or forties in good health and CMV-seropositive.

This chain connects TRBV29-1 to TRBJ1-1; D is possibly TRBD1 (5 bases). The CDR3 is 14 amino acids. V was clipped by 6 bases and J by 3 bases, with 17 bases between them. CDR1 is SQVTM, CDR2 ANQGSEA, per germline. The CDR3 loop reads CSVKGVFGDTEAFF. DNA of the CDR3: TGCAGCGTCAAAGGGGTTTTTGGGGACACTGAAGCTTTCTTT. The whole variable domain, remainder taken from reference TRBV29-1 and TRBJ1-1, is SAVISQKPSRDICQRGTSLTIQCQVDSQVTMMFWYRQQPGQSLTLIATANQGSEATYESGFVIDKFPISRPNLTFSTLTVSNMSPEDSSIYLCSVKGVFGDTEAFFGQGTRLTVV.

The chain recombines TRBV5-1 with TRBJ1-4, with TRBD1 matching 7 bases. The CDR3 extends over 14 amino acids. After removal of 0 bases from V and 5 bases from J, the junction contained 1 base not matched to a gene. Germline V gene sequence: CDR1 SGHRS, CDR2 YFSETQ. CDR3 DNA sequence: TGCGCCAGCAGCTTGGGCAGGGGGAATGAAAAACTGTTTTTT. It specifies CASSLGRGNEKLFF. Based on the CDR3 plus reference TRBV5-1 and TRBJ1-4, the full variable domain is KAGVTQTPRYLIKTRGQQVTLSCSPISGHRSVSWYQQTPGQGLQFLFEYFSETQRNKGNFPGRFSGRQFSNSRSEMNVSTLELGDSALYLCASSLGRGNEKLFFGSGTQLSVL.

The CDR3, as DNA: TGTGCCAGCAGCTTCTCTGGTAGCCCCACAGATACGCAGTATTTT. Protein sequence: CASSFSGSPTDTQYF. The J gene is TRBJ2-3, the V gene TRBV7-3; D is uncertain. The CDR3 contains 15 residues. Germline lookup yields CDR1 SGHTA and CDR2 FQGTGA. V lost 3 bases to trimming and J lost 2 bases, with 12 bases between them. The full variable domain, completed using reference TRBV7-3 and TRBJ2-3, is GAGVSQTPSNKVTEKGKYVELRCDPISGHTALYWYRQSLGQGPEFLIYFQGTGAADDSGLPNDRFFAVRPEGSVSTLKIQRTERGDSAVYLCASSFSGSPTDTQYFGPGTRLTVL.

The chain links TRBV6-1 to TRBJ2-7, with D possibly matching TRBD2 (5 bases). CDR1 and CDR2 (germline): MNHNS, SASEGT. The CDR3 has 13 amino acids. V shed 0 bases and J shed 9 bases, with 12 bases lying between them. As DNA, the CDR3 is TGTGCCAGCAGTGAAGCTCGGAGGACCTCGCAGTACTTC. This gives the protein CASSEARRTSQYF.

This rearrangement joins TRBV18 to TRBJ1-1, with D possibly TRBD1 on 5 matching bases. V lost 4 bases to trimming and J lost 3 bases, with 15 bases between them. Germline values: CDR1 KGHSH, CDR2 LQKENI. The CDR3 contains 15 residues. This CDR3 is CASSQQGWDDTEAFF. CDR3 nucleotide sequence: TGTGCCAGCTCACAGCAGGGTTGGGATGACACTGAAGCTTTCTTT.

The rearrangement uses TRBV19 and TRBJ2-2, with TRBD2 as a possible D gene (5 bases). CDR1 LNHDA and CDR2 SQIVND come from the germline V gene (reference sequence). The V end was cut by 2 bases, the J end by 0 bases, with 13 bases between. CDR3 length: 17 residues. CDR3: CASSIPQRSSNTGELFF. As DNA, the CDR3 is TGTGCCAGTAGTATACCCCAGCGGAGTTCGAACACCGGGGAGCTGTTTTTT.

The rearrangement joins TRBV2 to TRBJ1-2; D not certain. The CDR3 length is 14 residues. Trimming shortened V by 11 bases and J by 0 bases, and 16 bases separated the two germline ends. CDR1 is SNHLY and CDR2 is FYNNEI in the germline V gene. Here the CDR3 DNA reads TGTGCCGGTGCCGCTGGGCTCCCTAACTATGGCTACACCTTC. This sequence encodes CAGAAGLPNYGYTF.

This chain joins TRBV27 and TRBJ2-2; D not resolved. Germline CDR1 reads MNHEY; CDR2 reads SMNVEV (reference sequence). Trimming took off 4 bases at V and 4 bases at J, with 4 bases between the two ends. The CDR3 has 12 residues. The CDR3 nucleotides are TGTGCCAGCAGTTCCGTCACCGGGGAGCTGTTTTTT. Translating it yields CASSSVTGELFF.

The chain recombines TRBV7-9 with TRBJ2-3; D possibly corresponds to TRBD2 (5 bases). The CDR3 is made up of 15 amino acids. V was cut by 5 bases and J by 3 bases, with 15 bases left in between. In germline, CDR1 is SEHNR, CDR2 FQNEAQ (reference sequence). This CDR3 is CASSPDGGETDTQYF. The CDR3 DNA sequence: TGTGCCAGCAGCCCCGACGGAGGAGAAACAGATACGCAGTATTTT.

The chain has TRBV9 and TRBJ2-5, with 8 bases lining up with TRBD1. CDR1 is SGDLS, CDR2 YYNGEE, per germline. The V gene end was trimmed by 3 bases and the J gene end by 5 bases; junction bases not matched to a gene: 6. The CDR3 is made up of 14 amino acids. The CDR3 sequence is CASSAGGWDETQYF. The CDR3, as DNA: TGTGCCAGCAGCGCAGGGGGCTGGGATGAGACCCAGTACTTC.

The rearrangement joins TRBV27 to TRBJ2-2; TRBD2 might be the D (6 bases). Trimming left V 9 bases short and J 4 bases short, with 18 bases between. The CDR3 is made up of 15 amino acids. CDR1 is MNHEY and CDR2 is SMNVEV in the germline V gene (reference sequence). CDR3 in amino acids: CARFEEGRSTGELFF. For the CDR3, the DNA is TGTGCCAGGTTCGAGGAGGGGAGAAGCACCGGGGAGCTGTTTTTT.

The V call is TRBV11-1, the J call TRBJ2-1; D unresolved. CDR1 and CDR2 from the germline V gene are SGHAT and FQDESV (reference sequence). Trimming removed 8 bases at V and 0 bases at J, with 11 bases between. The CDR3 loop spans 14 amino acids. The CDR3 region has the DNA TGTGCCAGCGGCGGCGCGAGCTCCTACAATGAGCAGTTCTTC. Amino acid sequence: CASGGASSYNEQFF.

This sequence joins TRBV28 and TRBJ1-1, with 8 bases aligning to TRBD1. The CDR3 length is 16 residues. Per the germline V gene, CDR1 is MDHEN and CDR2 is SYDVKM. V shed 10 bases and J 4 bases; nucleotides not matched to a gene: 17. As DNA, the CDR3 is TGTGCCATCACTGACGTGACAGGGGATGTTGGCACTGAAGCTTTCTTT. Protein product: CAITDVTGDVGTEAFF. Full variable domain (remainder filled in from reference TRBV28 and TRBJ1-1): DVKVTQSSRYLVKRTGEKVFLECVQDMDHENMFWYRQDPGLGLRLIYFSYDVKMKEKGDIPEGYSVSREKKERFSLILESASTNQTSMYLCAITDVTGDVGTEAFFGQGTRLTVV.

The rearrangement uses TRBV18 and TRBJ2-7; weak D call: TRBD2 (7 bases). This CDR3 has 15 amino acids. V was shortened by 2 bases and J by 6 bases, with 17 bases between the two germline ends. Germline CDR1 and CDR2: KGHSH and LQKENI. The CDR3: CASSPGTGGRVEQYF. In nucleotides, the CDR3 is TGTGCCAGCTCACCAGGCACGGGGGGCCGGGTCGAGCAGTACTTC.

The CDR3 reads CASSLAGGETQYF. CDR3 bases: TGTGCCAGCAGCTTGGCAGGAGGGGAGACCCAGTACTTC. The rearrangement links TRBV5-6 to TRBJ2-5, with a weak D call TRBD2 (6 bases). The germline V and J ends were trimmed by 0 bases and 5 bases, with 8 bases remaining between them. The germline V gene encodes CDR1 SGHDT and CDR2 YYEEEE. This CDR3 is 13 amino acids long.